These 21 T cell receptor beta chains originate from one sample sequenced in a study of a mutant IDH1 vaccine in newly diagnosed glioma. Their target antigens are unknown. Profiling relied on immunoSEQ multiplex PCR, and the TCRdb table lists in-frame clones only, not all of them. The sample yields about 24,000 clones, around three quarters seen once. The time point denotes: week 11, during vaccination. What each vaccine dose contained was 300 ug of mutant IDH1 20-mer peptide, accompanied by topical imiquimod. The material was PBMCs, obtained from a glioma patient whose treatment included an IDH1 peptide vaccine. The receptors shown here come from a man aged 35-49 years with glioma.

The J gene is TRBJ1-4, the V gene TRBV6-5; D might be TRBD1 (6 bases). Germline V CDR1 and CDR2: MNHEY, SVGAGI. V was shortened by 6 bases and J by 8 bases, with 16 bases between the two germline ends. This CDR3 is built from 14 residues. CDR3 loop: CASSRDIEGEKLFF. As DNA, the CDR3 is TGTGCCAGCAGCCGGGACATCGAAGGCGAAAAACTGTTTTTT.

Written as DNA, the CDR3 is TGCAGCGTTGAGACAGGGTCGGTGGCTTTCTTT. Translating it yields CSVETGSVAFF. V and J are TRBV29-1 and TRBJ1-1, with 7 bases aligning to TRBD1. The V and J ends lost 3 bases and 11 bases, in that order; junction bases with no gene match: 6. Per germline, CDR1 SQVTM and CDR2 ANQGSEA. The CDR3 runs 11 residues.

The chain combines TRBV9 with TRBJ2-5, with 8 bases matching TRBD1. V was pared by 4 bases and J by 5 bases, with 10 bases of the junction left unmatched. Germline CDR1 SGDLS, CDR2 YYNGEE. The CDR3 totals 15 residues. The CDR3 reads CASSTRQGLGETQYF. DNA for the CDR3: TGTGCCAGCAGCACCCGACAGGGGTTAGGGGAGACCCAGTACTTC. Full variable domain (rest looked up from reference TRBV9 and TRBJ2-5): DSGVTQTPKHLITATGQRVTLRCSPRSGDLSVYWYQQSLDQGLQFLIQYYNGEERAKGNILERFSAQQFPDLHSELNLSSLELGDSALYFCASSTRQGLGETQYFGPGTRLLVL.

Only a few counts were recorded for this clone. V gene TRBV19 combines with J gene TRBJ2-1; 7 bases align to TRBD1. V was clipped by 1 base and J by 3 bases; unmatched bases: 9. CDR1 is LNHDA and CDR2 is SQIVND in the germline V gene (reference sequence). CDR3 size: 17 residues. The CDR3 loop is CASSIGQGVKVYNEQFF. The CDR3 nucleotides read TGTGCCAGTAGTATAGGGCAGGGGGTCAAAGTCTACAATGAGCAGTTCTTC.

The gene calls are TRBV5-1 and TRBJ2-4, with a tentative D call TRBD1 (6 bases). The V end lost 5 bases, the J end lost 1 base, and 10 bases lay between the germline ends. In germline, CDR1 is SGHRS, CDR2 YFSETQ. CDR3 length: 14 residues. In DNA form, the CDR3 reads TGCGCCAGCAGTCCCCAGGGGGCCAAAAACATTCAGTACTTC. Protein: CASSPQGAKNIQYF.

The chain joins TRBV4-2 to TRBJ2-3; no reliable D call. Germline V lookup: CDR1 LGHNA, CDR2 YNFKEQ. Trimming stripped 0 bases from V and 5 bases from J, with 9 bases between. The length of the CDR3 is 14 residues. The chain's CDR3 is CASSQEEGGDTQYF. The CDR3 DNA reads TGTGCCAGCAGCCAAGAAGAAGGCGGAGATACGCAGTATTTT.

The genes are TRBV13 and TRBJ2-1; no clear D gene. Germline CDR1 is PRHDT and CDR2 is FYEKMQ (reference sequence). V lost 0 bases to trimming and J lost 9 bases, with 6 bases between them. CDR3 length equals 12 residues. The CDR3 DNA reads as TGTGCCAGCAGCTTAGGCAACTCTGAGCAGTTCTTC. Its translation is CASSLGNSEQFF.

This chain joins TRBV21-1 and TRBJ1-2; the D segment call TRBD1 is taken from the table without a DNA check. TRBV21-1 is shown as a pseudogene. This CDR3 comprises 14 residues. The CDR3 sequence is CASSTLYPTAGYTF. The DNA for the CDR3 is TGTGCCAGCAGCACCCTTTACCCGACAGCAGGCTACACCTTC.

The rearrangement joins TRBV27 to TRBJ2-3; D is ambiguous. The V gene lost 5 bases and the J gene lost 1 base, with 10 bases spanning the gap. Germline assignment: CDR1 MNHEY and CDR2 SMNVEV (reference sequence). The CDR3 extends over 14 amino acids. DNA for the CDR3: TGTGCCAGCAGTGTAAGACCCGGCACAGATACGCAGTATTTT. Protein sequence: CASSVRPGTDTQYF.

The rearrangement links TRBV29-1 to TRBJ2-3; perhaps TRBD2 as D (6 bases). V gave up 7 bases and J gave up 2 bases, with 16 bases separating them. The CDR3 consists of 14 residues. Germline lookup yields CDR1 SQVTM and CDR2 ANQGSEA. The CDR3 is CSAPDGSPTDTQYF. The CDR3 DNA follows: TGCAGCGCCCCAGACGGGAGCCCCACAGATACGCAGTATTTT.

The chain uses TRBV7-9 and TRBJ2-1, with D unresolved. There are 14 residues in the CDR3. The V gene lost 3 bases and the J gene lost 4 bases, with 10 bases spanning the gap. The germline V gene encodes CDR1 SEHNR and CDR2 FQNEAQ (reference sequence). The CDR3 DNA follows: TGTGCCAGCAGCTTGGCCAGCCGATACAATGAGCAGTTCTTC. Encoded protein: CASSLASRYNEQFF.

The rearrangement joins TRBV11-2 to TRBJ2-5; 7 bases align to TRBD1. Matching the DNA end better, TRBJ2-7 makes the J call doubtful. This CDR3 has 14 residues. Germline V CDR1 and CDR2: SGHAT, FQNNGV. CDR3 bases: TGTGCCAGCAGCGAAACAGGGGATCCCTACGAGCAGTACTTC. This encodes CASSETGDPYEQYF.

This clone was found once. The chain couples TRBV4-2 to TRBJ1-4, with TRBD1 as a possible D gene (6 bases). Per germline, CDR1 LGHNA and CDR2 YNFKEQ. Deletions cut 0 bases from V and 5 bases from J, with 10 bases between. The CDR3 spans 15 residues. The CDR3 coding sequence is TGTGCCAGCAGCCAAGATAGAGGGGGAAATGAAAAACTGTTTTTT. Protein: CASSQDRGGNEKLFF.

This clone was recorded a few times. This chain links TRBV25-1 with TRBJ1-2; a weak D match, TRBD1 (5 bases). The germline V and J ends were trimmed by 3 bases and 3 bases, with 14 bases remaining between them. CDR1 MGHDK and CDR2 SYGVNS come from the germline V gene. The CDR3 is made up of 15 amino acids. Here the CDR3 reads CASSDPYLGDYGYTF. The CDR3 DNA sequence: TGTGCCAGCAGTGATCCTTACCTGGGGGACTATGGCTACACCTTC.

The V and J genes are TRBV7-5 and TRBJ2-7; the DNA was not used to check the table's D call, TRBD2. TRBV7-5 is a pseudogene locus. CDR3 size: 18 residues. The CDR3 sequence is CVRSLPRLAGGTPGEQYF. The DNA for the CDR3 is TGTGTCAGAAGCCTCCCGAGGCTAGCGGGAGGGACGCCGGGAGAGCAGTACTTC.

This clone was seen only once. V gene TRBV6-9 combines with J gene TRBJ2-3; 8 bases are shared with TRBD2. This CDR3 is built from 15 residues. CDR1 is MNHGY, CDR2 SVAAGI, per germline. The trim removed 4 bases at V and 4 bases at J, leaving 7 bases unmatched. The CDR3 here is CASSWEAGVSDTQYF. CDR3 nucleotides: TGTGCCAGCAGTTGGGAAGCGGGAGTGTCAGATACGCAGTATTTT.

The rearrangement links TRBV7-8 to TRBJ2-3; TRBD2 agrees at 10 bases. With 2 bases clipped from V and 1 base from J, the junction kept 6 bases outside the gene matches. The CDR3 sequence is 17 residues long. Germline V gives CDR1 SGHVS, CDR2 FQNEAQ. CDR3 residues: CASSLFTGTSGTDTQYF. The CDR3 nucleotides read TGTGCCAGCAGCTTATTCACCGGGACTAGCGGCACAGATACGCAGTATTTT. Full variable domain (rest looked up from reference TRBV7-8 and TRBJ2-3): GAGVSQSPRYKVAKRGQDVALRCDPISGHVSLFWYQQALGQGPEFLTYFQNEAQLDKSGLPSDRFFAERPEGSVSTLKIQRTQQEDSAVYLCASSLFTGTSGTDTQYFGPGTRLTVL.

This clone came up once. CDR3 sequence reads: CASSFRDNYGYTF. CDR3 nucleotide sequence: TGCGCCAGCAGCTTTAGAGACAACTATGGCTACACCTTC. The chain recombines TRBV5-1 with TRBJ1-2; D is ambiguous. Germline CDR1 and CDR2: SGHRS and YFSETQ. The CDR3 runs 13 residues. Trimming removed 2 bases at V and 2 bases at J, with 7 bases between.

This clone occurred a few times. V is TRBV4-1 and J is TRBJ2-2; 8 nucleotides agree with TRBD1. V trimming: 4 bases; J trimming: 1 base; junction bases outside the gene matches: 2. This CDR3 has 15 amino acids. Germline V gene data show CDR1 as MGHRA and CDR2 as YSYEKL. The DNA of the CDR3 is TGCGCCAGCAGCCCTGGGACAGGGAACACCGGGGAGCTGTTTTTT. Its protein product is CASSPGTGNTGELFF.

The rearrangement links TRBV5-1 to TRBJ2-3, with 10 bases matching TRBD2. CDR3 length: 16 residues. J lost 4 bases, V lost 0 bases, and 5 bases had no gene match. CDR1 is SGHRS and CDR2 is YFSETQ in the germline V gene. The CDR3 is CASSLAPSGRADTQYF. The CDR3, as DNA: TGCGCCAGCAGCTTGGCCCCTAGCGGGAGAGCAGATACGCAGTATTTT.

This clone came up a few times. The chain couples TRBV19 to TRBJ1-1, with TRBD1 identical over 7 bases. The V segment lost 11 bases and the J segment 6 bases; nucleotides outside the gene matches: 12. Looked up from germline, CDR1 is LNHDA and CDR2 is SQIVND (reference sequence). The CDR3 has 13 amino acids. Written as DNA, the CDR3 is TGTGCCTCCAAAGACAGGGTGGGCGCTGAAGCTTTCTTT. It codes for CASKDRVGAEAFF.